The next 16 T cell receptor beta chains were all read from a single sample in a study of blood T cell repertoires in COVID-19. Produced via immunoSEQ multiplex PCR; TCRdb's table is partial and in-frame only. The top ten clones hold approximately 2.4% of a sample with around 150,000 clones, under 95% of them seen once. The sample was peripheral blood. These receptors were taken from a man aged 18-30 years with acute or convalescent COVID-19.

The chain has TRBV2 and TRBJ2-3; tentatively, D is TRBD1 (6 bases). Germline V CDR1 and CDR2: SNHLY, FYNNEI. V lost 7 bases and J 2 bases, leaving 19 bases between the germline ends. The CDR3 has 16 amino acids. The CDR3 DNA is TGTGCCAGCACCATAAGTTATTGGGGACACACAGATACGCAGTATTTT. Protein: CASTISYWGHTDTQYF.

This clone was observed a single time. The rearrangement links TRBV14 to TRBJ2-2, with a weak D call TRBD1 (5 bases). The V gene lost 4 bases and the J gene lost 5 bases, with 11 bases spanning the gap. CDR3 size: 14 residues. Germline assignment: CDR1 SGHDN and CDR2 FVKESK. The CDR3 DNA reads as TGTGCCAGCAGCCCCACAGGTCCTACCGGGGAGCTGTTTTTT. Its protein is CASSPTGPTGELFF.

The rearrangement joins TRBV5-1 to TRBJ1-4; tentatively, D is TRBD1 (5 bases). Trimming took 0 bases from V and 4 from J, leaving 13 bases between them. The V gene's germline CDR1 is SGHRS and CDR2 YFSETQ. The CDR3 covers 16 residues. The CDR3 protein is CASSLGDSHRNEKLFF. The CDR3 nucleotides read TGCGCCAGCAGCTTGGGTGACAGCCACCGTAATGAAAAACTGTTTTTT.

The V call is TRBV11-3, the J call TRBJ1-1; the D is unclear. Germline V gives CDR1 SGHNT, CDR2 YENEEA. There are 15 residues in the CDR3. V was cut by 1 base and J by 2 bases, with 11 bases left in between. The CDR3 bases are TGTGCCAGCAGCTTAGCCGGGGAGGAAAACACTGAAGCTTTCTTT. Translating gives CASSLAGEENTEAFF.

The V gene is TRBV13, the J gene TRBJ2-7; tentative D call: TRBD1 (5 bases). The CDR3 has 14 amino acids. V gave up 4 bases and J gave up 2 bases, with 12 bases separating them. The germline V gene has CDR1 PRHDT and CDR2 FYEKMQ (reference sequence). The CDR3 sequence: CASSSPGNAYEQYF. The CDR3 DNA reads as TGTGCCAGCAGCTCCCCAGGGAATGCCTACGAGCAGTACTTC.

J is TRBJ2-3 and V is TRBV24-1, with 8 bases fitting TRBD1. The V gene end was trimmed by 1 base and the J gene end by 3 bases; junction bases not matched to a gene: 2. The CDR3 totals 15 residues. Looked up from germline, CDR1 is KGHDR and CDR2 is SFDVKD. The CDR3 sequence is CATSDLGQGTDTQYF. CDR3 coding DNA: TGTGCCACCAGTGATTTAGGACAGGGAACAGATACGCAGTATTTT.

The chain recombines TRBV5-1 with TRBJ2-3, with 7 positions matching TRBD2. V trimming: 0 bases; J trimming: 5 bases; junction bases outside the gene matches: 3. CDR1 and CDR2 (germline): SGHRS, YFSETQ. CDR3 size: 14 residues. The CDR3 protein is CASSLEGGQDTQYF. Here the CDR3 DNA reads TGCGCCAGCAGCTTGGAGGGAGGGCAAGATACGCAGTATTTT.

V is TRBV7-9 and J is TRBJ2-1; 9 positions match TRBD1. Germline CDR1 and CDR2: SEHNR and FQNEAQ (reference sequence). The CDR3 is made up of 14 amino acids. Trimming took 5 bases from V and 6 from J; bases not matched to a gene: 5. CDR3 amino acids: CASSRDRASNEQFF. In DNA, the CDR3 is TGTGCCAGCAGCCGGGACAGGGCTAGCAATGAGCAGTTCTTC. Combining the CDR3 with reference TRBV7-9 and TRBJ2-1 gives the whole variable domain DTGVSQNPRHKITKRGQNVTFRCDPISEHNRLYWYRQTLGQGPEFLTYFQNEAQLEKSRLLSDRFSAERPKGSFSTLEIQRTEQGDSAMYLCASSRDRASNEQFFGPGTRLTVL.

This chain links TRBV13 with TRBJ2-3; 7 positions agree with TRBD2. Unmatched junction bases numbered 6, after V lost 3 bases and J lost 0 bases. CDR1 is PRHDT, CDR2 FYEKMQ, per germline (reference sequence). The CDR3 covers 16 residues. CDR3 bases: TGTGCCAGCAGCTTGGTTGCTAGCGGAAGCACAGATACGCAGTATTTT. Its protein is CASSLVASGSTDTQYF.

The chain couples TRBV5-5 to TRBJ2-7, with 10 bases matching TRBD2. The CDR3 is 15 residues long. Trimming took 3 bases from V and 3 from J; bases not matched to a gene: 6. Per the germline V gene, CDR1 is SGHKS and CDR2 is YYEKEE (reference sequence). The CDR3 here is CASSSTTSGIYEQYF. In DNA, the CDR3 is TGTGCCAGCAGCTCAACTACTAGCGGGATCTACGAGCAGTACTTC.

The genes are TRBV29-1 and TRBJ1-1; D gene unclear. Germline V gene lookup returns CDR1 SQVTM and CDR2 ANQGSEA. The CDR3 covers 14 residues. The ends were cut back, 4 bases at V and 1 base at J, with 13 bases in the middle. The CDR3 DNA sequence: TGCAGCGTTGTGGAGGCTTATCGGAACACTGAAGCTTTCTTT. It is translated as CSVVEAYRNTEAFF.

The rearrangement joins TRBV24-1 to TRBJ1-1; D perhaps matches TRBD1 (6 bases). Germline V gene sequence: CDR1 KGHDR, CDR2 SFDVKD. CDR3 size: 14 residues. The germline V and J ends were trimmed by 2 bases and 6 bases, with 12 bases remaining between them. CDR3 nucleotide sequence: TGTGCCACCAGTGATTCAGGGGCAACCCCTGAAGCTTTCTTT. Amino acids: CATSDSGATPEAFF.

The rearrangement joins TRBV11-2 to TRBJ1-2; 7 positions agree with TRBD1. From germline, CDR1 is SGHAT and CDR2 FQNNGV. Trimming removed 7 bases from V and 7 bases from J; junction bases left unmatched: 6. The CDR3 has 12 amino acids. In nucleotides, the CDR3 is TGTGCCAGCACCTATGCAGGGGGTGGCTACACCTTC. It codes for CASTYAGGGYTF.

The chain couples TRBV5-8 to TRBJ1-1; TRBD1 agrees at 8 bases. With V trimmed by 4 bases and J by 5 bases, 10 bases remained unmatched. The CDR3 is 15 residues long. Looked up from germline, CDR1 is SGHTS and CDR2 is YDEGEE. Written as DNA, the CDR3 is TGTGCCAGCAGCCCCTTCAGGGGGCTGAGGACTGAAGCTTTCTTT. Protein: CASSPFRGLRTEAFF. Supplemented by reference TRBV5-8 and TRBJ1-1, the full variable domain reads EAGVTQSPTHLIKTRGQQATLRCSPISGHTSVYWYQQALGLGLQFLLWYDEGEERNRGNFPPRFSGRQFPNYSSELNVNALELEDSALYLCASSPFRGLRTEAFFGQGTRLTVV.

The chain employs TRBV15 and TRBJ1-1; TRBD1 matches at 8 bases. The V and J ends lost 9 bases and 1 base, in that order; junction bases with no gene match: 7. CDR3 length equals 14 residues. The germline gives CDR1 LNHNV, CDR2 YYDKDF (reference sequence). CDR3 residues: CATTRGRGNTEAFF. The CDR3, as DNA: TGTGCCACAACCAGGGGGCGGGGGAACACTGAAGCTTTCTTT.

V usage is TRBV7-9 and J usage is TRBJ2-6, with a possible D match to TRBD1 (6 bases). Trimming removed 5 bases at V and 2 bases at J, with 19 bases between. This CDR3 spans 18 amino acids. Germline assignment: CDR1 SEHNR and CDR2 FQNEAQ (reference sequence). This CDR3 is CASSVKTGPTTGANVLTF. The CDR3 DNA is TGTGCCAGCAGCGTTAAGACAGGACCTACCACTGGGGCCAACGTCCTGACTTTC.